This T cell receptor beta chain was observed in a study of T cell clonotyping in hematopoietic cell transplantation. General study results and limits: Recipient TCR diversity dropped after transplant; expanded clonotypes rose from day 30 to 180. Cells were unsorted, so CD4 and CD8 contributions were not separated. Broader posttransplant TCR repertoire diversity was predicted by graft donor and pretransplant recipient Inverse Simpson Index values.

TCRdb keeps only in-frame clones here, not all; method: immunoSEQ multiplex PCR. The sample has about 36,000 clones, 88% seen once; the top ten hold approximately 2%. To note about this clone: Its antigen is undetermined.

Sample: peripheral blood mononuclear cells. The sequence was obtained from a woman in her forties in good health. Some clones in this sample may be carry-over from other donors' samples.

This chain's CDR3 is CASGLLPERGGGRLEDEQFF. The CDR3 region has the DNA TGTGCTAGTGGTTTGTTGCCGGAGCGAGGGGGCGGGAGGTTGGAAGATGAGCAGTTCTTC. The chain recombines TRBV12-5 with TRBJ2-1; perhaps TRBD2 as D (8 bases). The CDR3 runs 20 residues. Trimming left V 2 bases short and J 8 bases short, with 31 bases between. The germline V gene encodes CDR1 LGHNT and CDR2 FRNRAP.